The 13 T cell receptor beta chains given below trace back to one sample, sequenced in a study of cytomegalovirus exposure and HLA in healthy donors. Both 60 Vbeta primers and 13 Jbeta primers went into the PCR. Measured with immunoSEQ multiplex PCR; TCRdb has only the in-frame clones, and not every one. The sample shows 100,000 to 150,000 clones, approximately 83% of them seen only once. Material for sequencing was PBMCs. The source is a woman between 40 and 50 years old in good health and CMV-seropositive.

This sequence joins TRBV19 and TRBJ2-7; 8 nucleotides line up with TRBD2. Germline CDR1 LNHDA, CDR2 SQIVND (reference sequence). V lost 4 bases and J lost 3; bases outside the gene matches: 11. There are 16 residues in the CDR3. CDR3 amino acids: CASSRAGGAGVYEQYF. Here the CDR3 DNA reads TGTGCCAGTAGTAGGGCCGGTGGAGCGGGGGTCTACGAGCAGTACTTC.

This sequence joins TRBV5-1 and TRBJ2-3; 14 nucleotides align to TRBD2. J was trimmed by 6 bases and V by 4 bases; bases with no gene match: 4. Germline-derived CDR1 and CDR2 are SGHRS and YFSETQ. The CDR3 extends over 15 amino acids. DNA of the CDR3: TGCGCCAGCAGCCCGGGACTAGCGGGAGCTGATACGCAGTATTTT. Translating gives CASSPGLAGADTQYF.

The chain uses TRBV18 and TRBJ1-2; maybe TRBD1 (6 bases). The germline V and J ends were trimmed by 3 bases and 4 bases, with 18 bases remaining between them. CDR1 and CDR2 from the germline V gene are KGHSH and LQKENI. There are 16 residues in the CDR3. This chain's CDR3 is CASSPGAGDGSYGYTF. The DNA of the CDR3 is TGTGCCAGCTCACCGGGGGCAGGCGACGGTAGCTATGGCTACACCTTC. Drawing the rest from reference TRBV18 and TRBJ1-2, the complete variable domain is NAGVMQNPRHLVRRRGQEARLRCSPMKGHSHVYWYRQLPEEGLKFMVYLQKENIIDESGMPKERFSAEFPKEGPSILRIQQVVRGDSAAYFCASSPGAGDGSYGYTFGSGTRLTVV.

The genes are TRBV7-9 and TRBJ2-7; the match to TRBD2 covers 11 bases. This CDR3 has 14 residues. After removal of 5 bases from V and 6 bases from J, the junction contained 6 bases not matched to a gene. From germline, CDR1 is SEHNR and CDR2 FQNEAQ (reference sequence). CDR3 amino acids: CASSKGLADPEQYF. DNA for the CDR3: TGTGCCAGCAGCAAGGGACTAGCGGATCCCGAGCAGTACTTC.

The rearrangement joins TRBV9 to TRBJ2-3; D remains ambiguous. The germline V gene encodes CDR1 SGDLS and CDR2 YYNGEE. The CDR3 is made up of 11 amino acids. Trimming removed 3 bases at V and 8 bases at J, with 7 bases between. CDR3 in amino acids: CASSAPGTQYF. Written as DNA, the CDR3 is TGTGCCAGCAGCGCCCCGGGTACGCAGTATTTT. The whole variable domain, remainder taken from reference TRBV9 and TRBJ2-3, is DSGVTQTPKHLITATGQRVTLRCSPRSGDLSVYWYQQSLDQGLQFLIQYYNGEERAKGNILERFSAQQFPDLHSELNLSSLELGDSALYFCASSAPGTQYFGPGTRLTVL.

The chain carries TRBV6-1 and TRBJ2-4, with a weak D call TRBD1 (6 bases). There are 15 residues in the CDR3. Per the germline V gene, CDR1 is MNHNS and CDR2 is SASEGT. V gave up 0 bases and J gave up 6 bases, with 12 bases separating them. The CDR3 DNA reads as TGTGCCAGCAGTGAAGCACCAGGGGCGGGAAACATTCAGTACTTC. Protein: CASSEAPGAGNIQYF.

The chain employs TRBV19 and TRBJ2-1; 10 bases are shared with TRBD2. In germline, CDR1 is LNHDA, CDR2 SQIVND (reference sequence). The CDR3 has 16 amino acids. J lost 7 bases, V lost 2 bases, and 8 bases had no gene match. The CDR3 loop is CASSIMGASGSNEQFF. Here the CDR3 DNA reads TGTGCCAGTAGTATAATGGGGGCTAGCGGGAGTAATGAGCAGTTCTTC. The full variable domain, its missing parts supplied by reference TRBV19 and TRBJ2-1, is DGGITQSPKYLFRKEGQNVTLSCEQNLNHDAMYWYRQDPGQGLRLIYYSQIVNDFQKGDIAEGYSVSREKKESFPLTVTSAQKNPTAFYLCASSIMGASGSNEQFFGPGTRLTVL.

CDR3 loop: CASSQDPLKLLRTGELFF. As DNA, the CDR3 is TGCGCCAGCAGCCAAGACCCCCTGAAGCTTCTCCGAACCGGGGAGCTGTTTTTT. The V call is TRBV4-1, the J call TRBJ2-2; no clear D. Germline CDR1 MGHRA, CDR2 YSYEKL. Trimming removed 0 bases from V and 5 bases from J, with 19 bases in between. The CDR3 spans 18 residues.

J is TRBJ1-2 and V is TRBV9, with 8 bases identical to TRBD1. Per the germline V gene, CDR1 is SGDLS and CDR2 is YYNGEE. The CDR3 extends over 13 amino acids. The ends lost 3 bases at V and 5 bases at J; junction bases unmatched: 3. The CDR3: CASSEQGEYGYTF. CDR3 DNA sequence: TGTGCCAGCAGCGAACAGGGGGAATATGGCTACACCTTC.

CDR3 bases: TGTGCCAGCAGCGTGACAGACACTGAAGCTTTCTTT. Translation: CASSVTDTEAFF. V is TRBV6-1 and J is TRBJ1-1; weak D call: TRBD1 (5 bases). CDR1 and CDR2 from the germline V gene are MNHNS and SASEGT. The length of the CDR3 is 12 residues. V gave up 6 bases and J gave up 3 bases, with 8 bases separating them.

The CDR3 DNA sequence: TGTGCCAGCAGCGTTGTCGGCGGTTACAATGAGCAGTTCTTC. Protein product: CASSVVGGYNEQFF. The chain is built from TRBV2 and TRBJ2-1; D is unresolved. This CDR3 is 14 amino acids long. V was clipped by 6 bases and J by 4 bases, with 13 bases between them. Germline CDR1 and CDR2: SNHLY and FYNNEI.

The CDR3 region has the DNA TGCAGCGTTGCTACCGGGTCCCGCGATACGCAGTATTTT. Its protein product is CSVATGSRDTQYF. This sequence joins TRBV29-1 and TRBJ2-3, with no clear D. From germline, CDR1 is SQVTM and CDR2 ANQGSEA. Trimming took 4 bases from V and 6 from J, leaving 14 bases between them. The CDR3 is made up of 13 amino acids.

This clone showed up just a few times. The chain couples TRBV5-1 to TRBJ1-1; unclear D gene. Germline V CDR1 and CDR2: SGHRS, YFSETQ. V dropped 9 bases and J dropped 4 bases, with 10 bases sitting between them. The CDR3 consists of 11 residues. CDR3 region: CAITAGTEAFF. As DNA, the CDR3 is TGCGCCATCACAGCTGGCACTGAAGCTTTCTTT. The full variable domain, rest sourced from reference TRBV5-1 and TRBJ1-1, is KAGVTQTPRYLIKTRGQQVTLSCSPISGHRSVSWYQQTPGQGLQFLFEYFSETQRNKGNFPGRFSGRQFSNSRSEMNVSTLELGDSALYLCAITAGTEAFFGQGTRLTVV.